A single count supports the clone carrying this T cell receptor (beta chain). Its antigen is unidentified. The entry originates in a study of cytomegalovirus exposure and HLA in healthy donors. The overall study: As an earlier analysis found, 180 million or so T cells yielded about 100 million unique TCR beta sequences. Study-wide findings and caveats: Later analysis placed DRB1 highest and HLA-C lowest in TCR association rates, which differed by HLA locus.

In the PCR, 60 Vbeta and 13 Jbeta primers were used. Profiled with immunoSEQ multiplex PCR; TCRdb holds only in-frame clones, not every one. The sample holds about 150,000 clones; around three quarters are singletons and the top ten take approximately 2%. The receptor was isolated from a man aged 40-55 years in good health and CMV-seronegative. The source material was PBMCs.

The CDR3, as DNA: TGTGCCAGCAGTGTTCGGGATCTCCGGGGGGAGCAGTACTTC. This translates into CASSVRDLRGEQYF. This rearrangement joins TRBV2 to TRBJ2-7; D is perhaps TRBD2 (6 bases). Germline V lookup: CDR1 SNHLY, CDR2 FYNNEI. Trimming removed 4 bases at V and 7 bases at J, with 17 bases between. The CDR3 runs to 14 residues. Full variable domain (rest looked up from reference TRBV2 and TRBJ2-7): EPEVTQTPSHQVTQMGQEVILRCVPISNHLYFYWYRQILGQKVEFLVSFYNNEISEKSEIFDDQFSVERPDGSNFTLKIRSTKLEDSAMYFCASSVRDLRGEQYFGPGTRLTVT.